What follows describes a single TCR beta chain. The target antigen is unknown. TCRdb keeps only in-frame clones here, not all; method: immunoSEQ multiplex PCR. Among 45,000 to 65,000 clones listed, 70% to 90% were seen once. This entry is derived from a study of T cells after posttransplantation cyclophosphamide. General study points: Donor-recipient repertoire similarity was low at 1-2 months, rising over year one. Recipient CMV seropositivity and CMV reactivation strongly tracked TRB clonality. TRB overlap between skin or GI tissue T cells and blood was limited.

The sequence derives from a man younger than 40 with a blood cancer, CMV-positive, and with a related stem cell donor. Sequences were obtained from PBMCs.

In nucleotides, the CDR3 is TGTGCCAGCAGTTTCATGACTAGCGGGAGGGGTACGCAGTATTTT. Residues: CASSFMTSGRGTQYF. This chain connects TRBV27 to TRBJ2-3, with TRBD2 matching over 14 bases. Germline V gene lookup returns CDR1 MNHEY and CDR2 SMNVEV (reference sequence). The CDR3 loop spans 15 amino acids. J gave up 8 bases and V 3 bases, and 4 bases lay outside the gene matches.